Each of the 30 T cell receptor beta chains below was sequenced from the same sample in a study of blood T cell repertoires in COVID-19. Only in-frame clones appear in the TCRdb table, and some are missing; sequencing was by immunoSEQ multiplex PCR. Among approximately 20,000 clones, about 83% were seen once, and the ten largest hold 48%. The sequenced material came from peripheral blood. The receptors stem from a man between 65 and 79 years old with acute or convalescent COVID-19.

The sample holds a few counts of this clone. The V call is TRBV18, the J call TRBJ2-3; possible D gene TRBD1, 6 bases. Germline CDR1 KGHSH, CDR2 LQKENI. V lost 2 bases to trimming and J lost 2 bases, with 8 bases between them. The CDR3 spans 14 residues. The CDR3 loop is CASSPGDNTDTQYF. The CDR3 bases are TGTGCCAGCTCACCAGGGGACAACACAGATACGCAGTATTTT.

This clone appeared a few times. The rearrangement joins TRBV20-1 to TRBJ2-7; no clear D. The CDR3 is 11 amino acids. Germline CDR1 DFQATT, CDR2 SNEGSKA (reference sequence). The V end was cut by 5 bases, the J end by 2 bases, with 7 bases between. CDR3 protein: CSASTPYEQYF. The DNA of the CDR3 is TGCAGTGCTTCTACGCCCTACGAGCAGTACTTC.

The CDR3 loop reads CASSTPGQGSVQYF. CDR3 in DNA: TGTGCCAGCAGCACCCCGGGACAGGGTAGCGTGCAGTACTTC. The chain carries TRBV11-2 and TRBJ2-7; 9 bases match TRBD1. Trimming took 5 bases from V and 9 from J; bases not matched to a gene: 11. The length of the CDR3 is 14 residues. The V gene's germline CDR1 is SGHAT and CDR2 FQNNGV.

The CDR3 coding sequence is TGTGCCAGCAGCCTTCGGACAGGCCTGAATCAGCCCCAGCATTTT. Protein product: CASSLRTGLNQPQHF. V and J are TRBV5-4 and TRBJ1-5, with 7 bases that match TRBD1. Trimming removed 4 bases from V and 4 bases from J; junction bases left unmatched: 8. Germline CDR1 reads SGHNT; CDR2 reads YYREEE (reference sequence). The CDR3 consists of 15 residues.

The chain carries TRBV19 and TRBJ1-2; weak D call: TRBD1 (5 bases). The germline V gene has CDR1 LNHDA and CDR2 SQIVND (reference sequence). CDR3 length equals 16 residues. V was shortened by 10 bases and J by 6 bases, with 27 bases between the two germline ends. The CDR3 DNA sequence: TGTGCCATCCCGAGGACACTGGAGGGGTATTCTGATGGCTACACCTTC. Residues: CAIPRTLEGYSDGYTF.

The rearrangement links TRBV6-4 to TRBJ2-3; no definite D call. CDR1 and CDR2 (germline): MRHNA, SNTAGT. This CDR3 spans 18 amino acids. Trimming took 4 bases from V and 2 from J, leaving 22 bases between them. CDR3 region: CASSVINCKLNITDTQYF. CDR3 nucleotides: TGTGCCAGCAGTGTCATTAATTGCAAACTGAATATCACAGATACGCAGTATTTT.

The rearrangement uses TRBV6-1 and TRBJ1-6, with 7 positions matching TRBD1. This CDR3 comprises 16 residues. Germline CDR1 and CDR2: MNHNS and SASEGT. The trim removed 4 bases at V and 9 bases at J, leaving 12 bases unmatched. CDR3 amino acids: CASSGVRGQLSSPLHF. The CDR3, as DNA: TGTGCCAGCAGTGGGGTGAGGGGACAGCTAAGTTCACCCCTCCACTTT.

This chain links TRBV7-2 with TRBJ2-7; D uncertain. The germline gives CDR1 SGHTA, CDR2 FQGNSA. This CDR3 has 16 amino acids. Trimming left V 1 base short and J 0 bases short, with 13 bases between. The CDR3 loop reads CASSLVSSTDSYEQYF. The CDR3 bases are TGTGCCAGCAGCTTAGTCTCCTCGACTGACTCCTACGAGCAGTACTTC.

The chain is built from TRBV27 and TRBJ1-2, with D perhaps TRBD1 (5 bases). The CDR3 contains 16 residues. V was trimmed by 0 bases and J by 1 base, leaving 12 bases between them. Germline V lookup: CDR1 MNHEY, CDR2 SMNVEV (reference sequence). The CDR3 loop reads CASSLSGPPLNYGYTF. The CDR3 DNA follows: TGTGCCAGCAGTTTATCGGGGCCCCCTCTTAACTATGGCTACACCTTC.

The V gene is TRBV29-1, the J gene TRBJ1-6; TRBD1 is a possible D gene (6 bases). CDR1 and CDR2 from the germline V gene are SQVTM and ANQGSEA. The V end was cut by 4 bases, the J end by 10 bases, with 11 bases between. The CDR3 sequence is 12 residues long. The CDR3 DNA sequence: TGCAGCGTTGGGGACACCGACTCACCCCTCCACTTT. Protein product: CSVGDTDSPLHF.

The chain recombines TRBV3-1 (or the pseudogene TRBV3-2) with TRBJ1-1; TRBD1 aligns across 7 bases. Germline CDR1 reads LGHDT; CDR2 reads YNNKEL (reference sequence). The J segment lost 5 bases and the V segment lost 4 bases, leaving 7 bases of the junction unmatched. The CDR3 extends over 14 amino acids. The DNA for the CDR3 is TGTGCCAGCAGCCTTCGACAGGGTGGAACTGAAGCTTTCTTT. Translating gives CASSLRQGGTEAFF.

The rearrangement joins TRBV18 to TRBJ2-1; maybe TRBD2 (7 bases). This CDR3 is built from 15 residues. V lost 0 bases and J lost 8, with 14 bases in between. The V gene's germline CDR1 is KGHSH and CDR2 LQKENI. CDR3 amino acids: CASSPPGGLLYEQFF. The CDR3 DNA reads TGTGCCAGCTCACCACCCGGGGGGCTACTATATGAGCAGTTCTTC.

The chain joins TRBV9 to TRBJ2-2; possible D gene TRBD2, 5 bases. Germline loops: CDR1 SGDLS, CDR2 YYNGEE. V was clipped by 1 base and J by 1 base, with 8 bases between them. CDR3 length: 15 residues. The CDR3 DNA follows: TGTGCCAGCAGCGTAAACGGGGTGAACACCGGGGAGCTGTTTTTT. Translated, it gives CASSVNGVNTGELFF.

The rearrangement links TRBV7-9 to TRBJ1-1; tentative D call: TRBD1 (5 bases). With 4 bases removed from V and 4 bases from J, the gap between germline ends came to 16 bases. Germline V lookup: CDR1 SEHNR, CDR2 FQNEAQ (reference sequence). The CDR3 is 15 residues long. The CDR3 spells CASSWFGAQSTEAFF. The DNA of the CDR3 is TGTGCCAGCAGCTGGTTTGGGGCTCAAAGCACTGAAGCTTTCTTT.

V gene TRBV7-3 combines with J gene TRBJ1-1, with D possibly TRBD1 on 6 matching bases. The CDR3 consists of 16 residues. The germline V and J ends were trimmed by 5 bases and 0 bases, with 16 bases remaining between them. Germline assignment: CDR1 SGHTA and CDR2 FQGTGA. The CDR3 is CASSPRGGAVNTEAFF. CDR3 nucleotide sequence: TGTGCCAGCAGCCCCCGGGGGGGGGCGGTGAACACTGAAGCTTTCTTT.

CDR3: CASSGQGPYNEQFF. The DNA of the CDR3 is TGTGCCAGCAGTGGACAGGGTCCCTACAATGAGCAGTTCTTC. V and J are TRBV6-2 or TRBV6-3 and TRBJ2-1, with 8 nucleotides matching TRBD1. CDR1 is MNHEY, CDR2 SVGEGT, per germline. J gave up 2 bases and V 5 bases, and 2 bases lay outside the gene matches. This CDR3 is 14 amino acids long.

The chain has TRBV30 and TRBJ1-6; D possibly corresponds to TRBD1 (6 bases). CDR3 length: 14 amino acids. Germline V gene data show CDR1 as GTSNPN and CDR2 as SVGIG (reference sequence). V lost 5 bases and J lost 7, with 15 bases in between. This CDR3 is CAWESTGSNSPLHF. The CDR3 DNA reads TGTGCCTGGGAATCGACAGGCTCCAATTCACCCCTCCACTTT.

This chain links TRBV2 with TRBJ2-2; 7 positions match TRBD2. Germline V gene sequence: CDR1 SNHLY, CDR2 FYNNEI. The V segment lost 5 bases and the J segment 0 bases; nucleotides outside the gene matches: 3. The CDR3 totals 15 residues. The CDR3 here is CASSQTSANTGELFF. As DNA, the CDR3 is TGTGCCAGCAGTCAAACTAGCGCGAACACCGGGGAGCTGTTTTTT.

The V call is TRBV10-3, the J call TRBJ2-1, with TRBD2 matching 10 bases. V dropped 4 bases and J dropped 10; count of bases not matched to a gene: 10. The V gene's germline CDR1 is ENHRY and CDR2 SYGVKD. The length of the CDR3 is 15 residues. CDR3 protein: CAISGLAGNKEEQFF. DNA of the CDR3: TGTGCCATCAGTGGACTAGCGGGCAATAAGGAGGAGCAGTTCTTC.

V usage is TRBV10-1 and J usage is TRBJ2-3; maybe TRBD2 (5 bases). V lost 0 bases, J lost 4 bases, and 8 bases lay in between. From germline, CDR1 is WNHNN and CDR2 SYGVQD (reference sequence). This CDR3 contains 14 residues. In DNA, the CDR3 is TGCGCCAGCAGTGAGTCTAGAGGGCCAGATACGCAGTATTTT. This translates into CASSESRGPDTQYF.

The gene calls are TRBV2 and TRBJ1-4; D remains ambiguous. V shed 6 bases and J shed 0 bases, with 14 bases lying between them. Germline V gene data show CDR1 as SNHLY and CDR2 as FYNNEI. CDR3 length: 16 residues. The CDR3 nucleotides read TGTGCCAGCAGCTCAGTGGCAGATGCAACTAATGAAAAACTGTTTTTT. Translating gives CASSSVADATNEKLFF.

The V and J genes are TRBV7-9 and TRBJ1-2; 8 positions agree with TRBD1. CDR3 length: 13 residues. The ends lost 3 bases at V and 6 bases at J; junction bases unmatched: 3. In germline, CDR1 is SEHNR, CDR2 FQNEAQ (reference sequence). The CDR3 bases are TGTGCCAGCAGCTTTCAACAGGGGGATGGCTACACCTTC. Residues: CASSFQQGDGYTF.

This clone was counted once. CDR3 sequence reads: CASSLGQVADTQYF. The CDR3 DNA is TGTGCCAGCAGCTTAGGACAGGTTGCAGATACGCAGTATTTT. J is TRBJ2-3 and V is TRBV7-2; D possibly corresponds to TRBD1 (6 bases). Germline assignment: CDR1 SGHTA and CDR2 FQGNSA. V lost 1 base to trimming and J lost 4 bases, with 9 bases between them. CDR3 length: 14 residues.

The chain uses TRBV30 and TRBJ2-3, with 14 positions matching TRBD2. CDR1 and CDR2 from the germline V gene are GTSNPN and SVGIG (reference sequence). CDR3 length: 15 amino acids. After removal of 1 base from V and 5 bases from J, the junction contained 2 bases not matched to a gene. The CDR3 sequence: CAWSAGLAGGDTQYF. The DNA of the CDR3 is TGTGCCTGGAGTGCCGGACTAGCGGGGGGAGATACGCAGTATTTT.

This clone was seen a handful of times. V is TRBV15 and J is TRBJ1-4; the D gene is possibly TRBD1 (6 bases). V was clipped by 3 bases and J by 5 bases, with 19 bases between them. The CDR3 extends over 17 amino acids. Looked up from germline, CDR1 is LNHNV and CDR2 is YYDKDF (reference sequence). DNA of the CDR3: TGTGCCACCAGCAGTACCCGGGGGGGGCAAATCAATGAAAAACTGTTTTTT. Translating it yields CATSSTRGGQINEKLFF.

The rearrangement uses TRBV28 and TRBJ1-1; D remains unclear. V was trimmed by 6 bases and J by 5 bases, leaving 13 bases between them. CDR1 and CDR2 (germline): MDHEN, SYDVKM. The CDR3 has 13 residues. This CDR3 reads CASRPPPGTEAFF. Here the CDR3 DNA reads TGTGCCAGCAGACCACCCCCGGGTACTGAAGCTTTCTTT.

About this clone: An end of the junction does not agree with germline; a read error may underlie this. V is TRBV6-5 and J is TRBJ2-1; D is ambiguous. The germline gives CDR1 MNHEY, CDR2 SVGAGI. The CDR3 is made up of 13 amino acids. CDR3 amino acids: CASRLNSHNEQFF. The CDR3 DNA reads as TGTGCCAGCAGACTAAACTCCCACAATGAGCAGTTCTTC.

This rearrangement joins TRBV30 to TRBJ2-3; D ambiguous. The V and J ends lost 5 bases and 6 bases respectively, with 6 bases between them. The CDR3 has 10 amino acids. CDR1 GTSNPN and CDR2 SVGIG come from the germline V gene (reference sequence). This chain's CDR3 is CAWGQDTQYF. CDR3 nucleotide sequence: TGTGCCTGGGGCCAGGATACGCAGTATTTT. Supplemented by reference TRBV30 and TRBJ2-3, the full variable domain reads SQTIHQWPATLVQPVGSPLSLECTVEGTSNPNLYWYRQAAGRGLQLLFYSVGIGQISSEVPQNLSASRPQDRQFILSSKKLLLSDSGFYLCAWGQDTQYFGPGTRLTVL.

This clone was detected once. The chain combines TRBV5-1 with TRBJ2-1; maybe TRBD2 (5 bases). Germline V gives CDR1 SGHRS, CDR2 YFSETQ. Trimming stripped 1 base from V and 10 bases from J, with 9 bases between. This CDR3 is built from 12 residues. The CDR3 loop is CASSLNGVEQFF. Here the CDR3 DNA reads TGCGCCAGCAGCTTGAACGGGGTCGAGCAGTTCTTC.

The genes are TRBV5-4 and TRBJ1-6, with 8 bases matching TRBD1. Germline V gene sequence: CDR1 SGHNT, CDR2 YYREEE (reference sequence). The CDR3 length is 17 residues. V was pared by 1 base and J by 10 bases, with 13 bases of the junction left unmatched. The CDR3 sequence: CASSLRGSGQARSPLHF. The CDR3 region has the DNA TGTGCCAGCAGCTTGAGAGGATCGGGACAGGCACGATCACCCCTCCACTTT.